The 2 T cell receptor beta chains reported below all come from one sample, sequenced in a study of shared clonotypes between healthy human individuals. TCRdb's copy holds only in-frame clones and misses some; the assay was immunoSEQ multiplex PCR. The sample contains about 1.9 million clones, just under 95% of which appear only once. Cells designated naive CD8 were CD45RO-negative and were positively selected for CCR7, with terminally differentiated effector memory CD45RA+ cells excluded. The sequencing input was naive CD8+ T cells from PBMCs. All receptors derive from a man between 18 and 35 years old in good health. Some clones in this sample may be carry-over from other donors' samples.

As to this clone: At the DNA level, this CDR3 is encoded by other sequences in the same sample as well. This chain links TRBV7-9 with TRBJ2-7; D remains ambiguous. V gave up 3 bases and J gave up 4 bases, with 10 bases separating them. Per germline, CDR1 SEHNR and CDR2 FQNEAQ (reference sequence). The CDR3 is 13 residues long. Here the CDR3 DNA reads TGTGCCAGCAGCTTGGCCGGGCCGTACGAGCAGTACTTC. Residues: CASSLAGPYEQYF.

The V gene is TRBV6-5, the J gene TRBJ2-2; D call uncertain. The CDR3 totals 13 residues. Trimming shortened V by 2 bases and J by 6 bases, and 7 bases separated the two germline ends. CDR1 is MNHEY and CDR2 is SVGAGI in the germline V gene. CDR3 sequence reads: CASSYSTPGELFF. CDR3 coding DNA: TGTGCCAGCAGTTACAGTACCCCCGGGGAGCTGTTTTTT.